Shown below are 27 T cell receptor beta chains from a single sample sequenced in a study of T-cell reconstitution after alpha-beta-depleted transplantation in children. Preparing the TCRbeta library involved the use of unique molecular identifiers. TCRdb processed the PCR reads anew with MiXCR; each CDR3 protein has one entry. The table records roughly 490,000 distinct CDR3 sequences, over 10% of them present only once. Material: PBMCs, mostly from graft donor cells, obtained 180 days after TCRalphabeta/CD19-depleted stem cell transplant. These TCRs come from a female patient under 10 years old who had a stem cell transplant for aplastic anemia, so the T cells may come from the graft donor.

This clonotype was seen more than once but under ten times. This sequence joins TRBV7-9 and TRBJ2-7; tentatively, D is TRBD1 (5 bases). V was clipped by 2 bases and J by 0 bases, with 17 bases between them. CDR3 size: 17 residues. Germline V lookup: CDR1 SEHNR, CDR2 FQNEAQ (reference sequence). The CDR3 bases are TGTGCCAGCAGCTTACCTGGTTATGGACACCTCTCCTACGAGCAGTACTTC. It is translated as CASSLPGYGHLSYEQYF.

In its sample, this clonotype was seen a few times. This chain's CDR3 is CASSFRTSGKGPIGDTQYF. The CDR3 nucleotides are TGTGCCAGCAGCTTCCGGACTAGCGGGAAGGGGCCTATCGGTGATACGCAGTATTTT. The chain uses TRBV11-2 and TRBJ2-3; 12 bases are shared with TRBD2. The germline gives CDR1 SGHAT, CDR2 FQNNGV. This CDR3 has 19 residues. The V gene end was trimmed by 3 bases and the J gene end by 6 bases; junction bases not matched to a gene: 16.

This clonotype was picked up a small number of times. The chain recombines TRBV10-3 with TRBJ1-1; D not certain. This CDR3 spans 14 amino acids. V lost 0 bases, J lost 3 bases, and 8 bases lay in between. The germline V gene has CDR1 ENHRY and CDR2 SYGVKD. The CDR3 region is CAISESRSYTEAFF. The DNA for the CDR3 is TGTGCCATCAGTGAGTCCAGGTCCTACACTGAAGCTTTCTTT.

Only a few counts were recorded for this clonotype. The V and J genes are TRBV7-3 and TRBJ2-1; 13 bases align to TRBD2. V trimming: 2 bases; J trimming: 10 bases; junction bases outside the gene matches: 5. This CDR3 comprises 15 residues. Germline lookup yields CDR1 SGHTA and CDR2 FQGTGA. The CDR3 loop reads CASSLGLAGEEEQFF. The DNA for the CDR3 is TGTGCCAGCAGCTTAGGACTAGCGGGAGAGGAGGAGCAGTTCTTC.

The chain is built from TRBV27 and TRBJ2-7; 7 positions match TRBD2. Germline assignment: CDR1 MNHEY and CDR2 SMNVEV (reference sequence). V was clipped by 6 bases and J by 0 bases; unmatched bases: 8. The CDR3 is 15 residues long. The CDR3 sequence is CASSRGASGSYEQYF. CDR3 in DNA: TGTGCCAGCAGCCGAGGGGCTAGCGGCTCCTACGAGCAGTACTTC.

The chain employs TRBV24-1 and TRBJ2-1; the D gene could be TRBD1 or TRBD2 (5 bases each). The germline V gene has CDR1 KGHDR and CDR2 SFDVKD. Trimming removed 2 bases from V and 9 bases from J, with 16 bases in between. The CDR3 has 15 residues. CDR3 in DNA: TGTGCCACCAGTGATTCCGGGACCAACTTCGGTGAGCAGTTCTTC. Protein sequence: CATSDSGTNFGEQFF.

The rearrangement uses TRBV7-2 and TRBJ1-4; 8 bases map to TRBD1. The length of the CDR3 is 13 residues. Germline CDR1 SGHTA, CDR2 FQGNSA. V lost 5 bases, J lost 16 bases, and 12 bases stayed unmatched. CDR3: CASSPPHGQGRFF. CDR3 nucleotides: TGTGCCAGCAGCCCACCCCATGGACAGGGTCGGTTTTTT.

The CDR3 DNA is TGCGCCAGCAGCCAAGATCTCCCTAGGCGAAACATTCAGTACTTC. Translation: CASSQDLPRRNIQYF. V usage is TRBV4-3 and J usage is TRBJ2-4; no clear D gene. Deletions cut 0 bases from V and 6 bases from J, with 12 bases between. CDR1 is LGHNA and CDR2 is YSLEER in the germline V gene. CDR3 length: 15 amino acids.

J is TRBJ2-3 and V is TRBV15; TRBD2 matches at 8 bases. Germline CDR1 LNHNV, CDR2 YYDKDF (reference sequence). The ends lost 4 bases at V and 4 bases at J; junction bases unmatched: 10. The CDR3 sequence is 16 residues long. The chain's CDR3 is CATSTITSGGADTQYF. Written as DNA, the CDR3 is TGTGCCACCAGCACCATTACTAGCGGAGGGGCAGATACGCAGTATTTT.

This clonotype was found many times. The chain uses TRBV29-1 and TRBJ2-4; 10 positions agree with TRBD2. The J segment lost 4 bases and the V segment lost 7 bases, leaving 1 base of the junction unmatched. CDR3 length equals 12 residues. In germline, CDR1 is SQVTM, CDR2 ANQGSEA. In nucleotides, the CDR3 is TGCAGCGGAGCGGGAGGGAAAAACATTCAGTACTTC. Its translation is CSGAGGKNIQYF.

This clonotype was seen a few times. V is TRBV4-1 and J is TRBJ2-5; D remains unclear. The CDR3 consists of 16 residues. V lost 0 bases and J lost 4, with 15 bases in between. Per germline, CDR1 MGHRA and CDR2 YSYEKL. The CDR3 loop is CASSQDQPWMRETQYF. The DNA for the CDR3 is TGCGCCAGCAGCCAAGATCAGCCCTGGATGAGAGAGACCCAGTACTTC.

In this sample, this clonotype turned up a few times. The genes are TRBV29-1 and TRBJ2-3; TRBD2 aligns across 7 bases. Germline values: CDR1 SQVTM, CDR2 ANQGSEA. V shed 5 bases, J shed 5 bases, and the junction held 13 bases outside the gene matches. This CDR3 is built from 15 residues. CDR3 bases: TGCAGCGTTCGCGGACTAGACGGGAACGGAGATACGCAGTATTTT. Translation gives CSVRGLDGNGDTQYF.

This clonotype was counted only a few times. The CDR3 region has the DNA TGTGCCACCAGTGATTTCTGGGCGGTAGATGAGGATGAGCAGTTCTTC. Translation gives CATSDFWAVDEDEQFF. The V call is TRBV24-1, the J call TRBJ2-1; D call uncertain. In germline, CDR1 is KGHDR, CDR2 SFDVKD. This CDR3 is 16 amino acids long. The ends were cut back, 1 base at V and 8 bases at J, with 17 bases in the middle.

This clonotype was picked up many times. The V gene is TRBV12-3 or TRBV12-4, the J gene TRBJ1-1; possibly TRBD1 for D (6 bases). Between the trimmed V and J ends, which lost 7 bases and 4 bases, there was a span of 22 bases. This CDR3 has 16 amino acids. The CDR3 here is CASNSGPRGQITEAFF. CDR3 bases: TGTGCCAGCAACTCTGGCCCAAGGGGACAAATCACTGAAGCTTTCTTT.

This clonotype was seen more than once but under ten times. The chain recombines TRBV20-1 with TRBJ2-1, with 12 bases that match TRBD2. There are 15 residues in the CDR3. The V gene's germline CDR1 is DFQATT and CDR2 SNEGSKA (reference sequence). CDR3 bases: TGCAGCTGGACTAGCGGGATCAGCTCCTACAATGAGCAGTTCTTC. This translates into CSWTSGISSYNEQFF.

The gene calls are TRBV4-2 and TRBJ2-4; 8 nucleotides align to TRBD1. Trimming took 5 bases from V and 3 from J; bases not matched to a gene: 12. This CDR3 spans 17 amino acids. CDR1 and CDR2 (germline): LGHNA, YNFKEQ. CDR3 residues: CASSSQGQGSVKNIQYF. The CDR3 coding sequence is TGTGCCAGCAGCTCCCAAGGACAGGGAAGTGTCAAAAACATTCAGTACTTC.

This chain uses TRBV9 with TRBJ2-3; unclear D gene. From germline, CDR1 is SGDLS and CDR2 YYNGEE. The CDR3 has 16 amino acids. The V end was cut by 1 base, the J end by 2 bases, with 14 bases between. CDR3: CASSVHRLALTDTQYF. The CDR3 nucleotides are TGTGCCAGCAGCGTACATAGGCTCGCCCTCACAGATACGCAGTATTTT. Variable domain in full (rest from reference TRBV9 and TRBJ2-3): DSGVTQTPKHLITATGQRVTLRCSPRSGDLSVYWYQQSLDQGLQFLIQYYNGEERAKGNILERFSAQQFPDLHSELNLSSLELGDSALYFCASSVHRLALTDTQYFGPGTRLTVL.

The chain has TRBV7-6 and TRBJ2-4; possible D gene TRBD1, 6 bases. Germline loops: CDR1 SGHVS, CDR2 FNYEAQ. There are 14 residues in the CDR3. V lost 5 bases, J lost 6 bases, and 14 bases lay in between. CDR3 coding DNA: TGTGCCAGCAGCCCATCGACAGGCGCAAACATTCAGTACTTC. It codes for CASSPSTGANIQYF.

The V gene is TRBV20-1, the J gene TRBJ1-2; 10 bases map to TRBD1. Germline lookup yields CDR1 DFQATT and CDR2 SNEGSKA (reference sequence). The CDR3 sequence is 13 residues long. Trimming cost V 1 base and J 4 bases; bases outside gene matches: 0. The CDR3: CSARGTGGYGYTF. For the CDR3, the DNA is TGCAGTGCTAGAGGGACAGGGGGCTATGGCTACACCTTC.

There are a few counts of this clonotype. This chain uses TRBV7-2 with TRBJ2-1, with TRBD2 identical over 7 bases. Unmatched junction bases numbered 9, after V lost 5 bases and J lost 8 bases. The CDR3 has 14 amino acids. Per germline, CDR1 SGHTA and CDR2 FQGNSA. This chain's CDR3 is CASSPRSSGDEQFF. In nucleotides, the CDR3 is TGTGCCAGCAGCCCCCGGAGCAGCGGGGATGAGCAGTTCTTC.

This clonotype was counted a few times. The V call is TRBV6-2 or TRBV6-3, the J call TRBJ2-7; D might be TRBD2 (5 bases). The V end was cut by 7 bases, the J end by 4 bases, with 17 bases between. CDR3 length: 14 amino acids. The germline gives CDR1 MNHEY, CDR2 SVGEGT. The CDR3: CASTVGMSSYEQYV. The CDR3 bases are TGTGCCAGCACCGTCGGGATGTCGTCGTACGAGCAGTACGTC.

This clonotype was found many times. A read error may account for a junction end that differs from germline. CDR3: CASSPGPEHPSGHF. In DNA form, the CDR3 reads TGTGCCAGCAGCCCGGGACCTGAACACCCGAGTGGACATTTT. The chain joins TRBV7-2 to TRBJ1-3; maybe TRBD1 (5 bases). This CDR3 spans 14 amino acids. Germline loops: CDR1 SGHTA, CDR2 FQGNSA.

This clonotype has more than one count but fewer than ten. The chain couples TRBV9 to TRBJ2-1; tentative D call: TRBD2 (6 bases). The CDR3 totals 15 residues. V was pared by 1 base and J by 4 bases, with 12 bases between. Germline-derived CDR1 and CDR2 are SGDLS and YYNGEE. The CDR3: CASSVSGGMYNEQFF. CDR3 DNA sequence: TGTGCCAGCAGCGTATCTGGCGGGATGTACAATGAGCAGTTCTTC.

This clonotype came up many times. The chain employs TRBV5-1 and TRBJ2-7; 14 nucleotides line up with TRBD2. The germline V gene has CDR1 SGHRS and CDR2 YFSETQ. The CDR3 extends over 17 amino acids. V lost 4 bases, J lost 2 bases, and 8 bases stayed unmatched. In DNA, the CDR3 is TGCGCCAGCAGCCCCGGACTAGCGGGAGGAAAGGCCTACGAGCAGTACGTC. Protein product: CASSPGLAGGKAYEQYV.

This clonotype was detected a few times. The CDR3 loop reads CASSLGAGGQETQYF. The CDR3 bases are TGTGCCAGCAGCTTAGGCGCGGGGGGCCAAGAGACCCAGTACTTC. V is TRBV7-7 and J is TRBJ2-5; 8 nucleotides line up with TRBD2. The CDR3 loop spans 15 amino acids. Germline trimming cut 1 base from V and 1 base from J; bases unmatched to any gene: 2. Germline loops: CDR1 SSHAT, CDR2 FNYEAQ (reference sequence). The full variable domain, with the rest looked up from reference TRBV7-7 and TRBJ2-5, is GAGVSQSPRYKVTKRGQDVTLRCDPISSHATLYWYQQALGQGPEFLTYFNYEAQPDKSGLPSDRFSAERPEGSISTLTIQRTEQRDSAMYRCASSLGAGGQETQYFGPGTRLLVL.

This clonotype was recorded many times. This rearrangement joins TRBV5-6 to TRBJ2-1, with a possible D match to TRBD2 (6 bases). Trimming removed 2 bases at V and 0 bases at J, with 12 bases between. In germline, CDR1 is SGHDT, CDR2 YYEEEE. CDR3 length: 16 amino acids. The CDR3 is CASSLGAGSSYNEQFF. The CDR3 region has the DNA TGTGCCAGCAGCTTAGGGGCGGGGAGCTCCTACAATGAGCAGTTCTTC. The full variable domain, its missing parts supplied by reference TRBV5-6 and TRBJ2-1, is DAGVTQSPTHLIKTRGQQVTLRCSPKSGHDTVSWYQQALGQGPQFIFQYYEEEERQRGNFPDRFSGHQFPNYSSELNVNALLLGDSALYLCASSLGAGSSYNEQFFGPGTRLTVL.

In nucleotides, the CDR3 is TGTGCCAGCAGCACAGAGTTAGCTTTCTTT. Residues: CASSTELAFF. The chain carries TRBV7-9 and TRBJ1-1; no definite D call. CDR1 SEHNR and CDR2 FQNEAQ come from the germline V gene (reference sequence). With 5 bases removed from V and 10 bases from J, the gap between germline ends came to 8 bases. The CDR3 sequence is 10 residues long.